Below, 20 T cell receptor beta chains from the same sample are listed, as sequenced in a study of cytomegalovirus exposure and HLA in healthy donors (dated 2017 in TCRdb). The receptor library was made with the immunoSEQ multiplex PCR assay. TCRdb holds this immuneACCESS table with in-frame rearrangements only. Some clones are missing; in checked studies, unresolved V genes explain under half, and the rest has no known cause. The table for this sample lists under 300,000 clones; approximately 84% of them were counted only once. The leading ten clones occupy roughly 1.2% of the sample. The material sequenced was PBMCs. These receptors were collected from a woman aged 25 to 39 in good health and CMV-seropositive.

This clone has just a few counts. This chain joins TRBV29-1 and TRBJ2-7; 9 nucleotides line up with TRBD2. The V segment lost 5 bases and the J segment 7 bases; nucleotides outside the gene matches: 12. This CDR3 is 14 amino acids long. Germline CDR1 is SQVTM and CDR2 is ANQGSEA. The CDR3 spells CSVQTLAGAGEQYF. The CDR3 DNA follows: TGCAGCGTTCAAACCTTAGCGGGAGCGGGTGAGCAGTACTTC.

The chain is built from TRBV27 and TRBJ1-2, with 9 bases matching TRBD1. The V segment lost 5 bases and the J segment 8 bases; nucleotides outside the gene matches: 6. The CDR3 sequence is 13 residues long. In germline, CDR1 is MNHEY, CDR2 SMNVEV (reference sequence). CDR3 in amino acids: CASSAQGAIGYTF. The CDR3 coding sequence is TGTGCCAGCAGTGCACAGGGGGCGATAGGCTACACCTTC.

The rearrangement joins TRBV19 to TRBJ2-2; 10 nucleotides match TRBD2. Trimming removed 5 bases from V and 6 bases from J; junction bases left unmatched: 9. Germline V gene data show CDR1 as LNHDA and CDR2 as SQIVND (reference sequence). The CDR3 runs to 16 residues. CDR3 amino acids: CASSSLAGGRAGELFF. The DNA for the CDR3 is TGTGCCAGTAGTTCGTTAGCGGGGGGCCGGGCCGGGGAGCTGTTTTTT.

V usage is TRBV6-5 and J usage is TRBJ1-1; a possible D gene is TRBD1 (5 bases). The CDR3 consists of 14 residues. Trimming took 6 bases from V and 3 from J, leaving 14 bases between them. Germline V gene data show CDR1 as MNHEY and CDR2 as SVGAGI. The CDR3 is CASRPGRGDTEAFF. In nucleotides, the CDR3 is TGTGCCAGCAGACCCGGGAGGGGCGACACTGAAGCTTTCTTT.

The chain couples TRBV29-1 to TRBJ1-2; D remains ambiguous. CDR3 length: 11 residues. From germline, CDR1 is SQVTM and CDR2 ANQGSEA. V was pared by 2 bases and J by 8 bases, with 9 bases between. The CDR3 is CSVERGGGYTF. DNA for the CDR3: TGCAGCGTTGAACGGGGAGGCGGCTACACCTTC.

The count of this clone is one. The chain is built from TRBV7-2 and TRBJ2-5; no clear D gene. The CDR3 runs 11 residues. Germline V gives CDR1 SGHTA, CDR2 FQGNSA. The ends were cut back, 1 base at V and 8 bases at J, with 5 bases in the middle. The CDR3 sequence: CASSLVNTQYF. The CDR3 DNA is TGTGCCAGCAGCTTAGTCAATACCCAGTACTTC.

V gene TRBV4-2 combines with J gene TRBJ1-1; tentatively, D is TRBD1 (5 bases). Per germline, CDR1 LGHNA and CDR2 YNFKEQ. This CDR3 comprises 19 residues. Trimming shortened V by 1 base and J by 4 bases, and 25 bases separated the two germline ends. The CDR3 DNA follows: TGTGCCAGCAGCCAAGGGGTCAGGGCAACTACTGGGGCTGGCACTGAAGCTTTCTTT. Translating gives CASSQGVRATTGAGTEAFF.

V is TRBV11-3 and J is TRBJ2-7; 8 positions agree with TRBD1. Germline CDR1 and CDR2: SGHNT and YENEEA. The CDR3 has 13 residues. V shed 3 bases, J shed 2 bases, and the junction held 0 bases outside the gene matches. The CDR3 nucleotides are TGTGCCAGCAGCTTGGACAGGGCCTACGAGCAGTACTTC. Protein sequence: CASSLDRAYEQYF.

The genes are TRBV5-1 and TRBJ2-3, with 7 bases that match TRBD1. Trimming took 2 bases from V and 4 from J; bases not matched to a gene: 1. From germline, CDR1 is SGHRS and CDR2 YFSETQ. The length of the CDR3 is 13 residues. This chain's CDR3 is CASSLGGADTQYF. CDR3 nucleotide sequence: TGCGCCAGCAGCTTAGGGGGCGCAGATACGCAGTATTTT. The full variable domain, in which reference TRBV5-1 and TRBJ2-3 provide the parts outside the CDR3, is KAGVTQTPRYLIKTRGQQVTLSCSPISGHRSVSWYQQTPGQGLQFLFEYFSETQRNKGNFPGRFSGRQFSNSRSEMNVSTLELGDSALYLCASSLGGADTQYFGPGTRLTVL.

J is TRBJ1-2 and V is TRBV30; TRBD1 agrees at 7 bases. The germline V gene has CDR1 GTSNPN and CDR2 SVGIG (reference sequence). V lost 4 bases and J lost 2; bases outside the gene matches: 4. The CDR3 covers 13 residues. The CDR3 coding sequence is TGTGCCTGGACATTAGGGGGCAACTATGGCTACACCTTC. Its protein product is CAWTLGGNYGYTF.

V usage is TRBV2 and J usage is TRBJ1-5; no clear D gene. Trimming removed 3 bases from V and 4 bases from J, with 10 bases in between. CDR3 length equals 14 residues. CDR1 and CDR2 from the germline V gene are SNHLY and FYNNEI. The CDR3 is CASSDTRGNQPQHF. The CDR3 DNA reads as TGTGCCAGCAGTGACACCAGAGGAAATCAGCCCCAGCATTTT.

The chain employs TRBV27 and TRBJ2-7, with a possible D match to TRBD1 (6 bases). The CDR3 has 13 residues. Trimming shortened V by 2 bases and J by 5 bases, and 10 bases separated the two germline ends. Germline V CDR1 and CDR2: MNHEY, SMNVEV (reference sequence). The CDR3 here is CASSLQGPHEQYF. The CDR3 DNA reads as TGTGCCAGCAGTTTACAGGGGCCCCACGAGCAGTACTTC.

The chain has TRBV10-1 and TRBJ2-1; 12 nucleotides line up with TRBD2. The V segment lost 2 bases and the J segment 7 bases; nucleotides outside the gene matches: 6. Germline V gene lookup returns CDR1 WNHNN and CDR2 SYGVQD (reference sequence). The CDR3 runs to 16 residues. The CDR3 region has the DNA TGCGCCAGCAGTGAGAGCCCTAGCGGGAGGGGGAATGAGCAGTTCTTC. Translating it yields CASSESPSGRGNEQFF.

The chain links TRBV19 to TRBJ2-1; TRBD2 might be the D (5 bases). The CDR3 totals 14 residues. Germline CDR1 is LNHDA and CDR2 is SQIVND (reference sequence). V shed 1 base and J shed 8 bases, with 12 bases lying between them. For the CDR3, the DNA is TGTGCCAGTAGTATAGGACTATTAATCTATGAGCAGTTCTTC. Its protein product is CASSIGLLIYEQFF.

This clone was picked up a small number of times. This sequence joins TRBV4-1 and TRBJ2-7; 9 bases are a match to TRBD2. V trimming: 1 base; J trimming: 1 base; junction bases outside the gene matches: 5. Germline V gene data show CDR1 as MGHRA and CDR2 as YSYEKL. This CDR3 spans 16 amino acids. This CDR3 is CASSQGPAGGSYEQYF. Written as DNA, the CDR3 is TGCGCCAGCAGCCAAGGCCCAGCGGGAGGTTCCTACGAGCAGTACTTC.

This sequence joins TRBV5-1 and TRBJ2-1; TRBD1 matches at 10 bases. The CDR3 covers 15 residues. The germline CDR1 and CDR2 sequences are SGHRS and YFSETQ. V shed 5 bases, J shed 4 bases, and the junction held 6 bases outside the gene matches. CDR3 region: CASSEGQGLYNEQFF. CDR3 in DNA: TGCGCCAGCAGTGAGGGACAGGGGTTGTACAATGAGCAGTTCTTC. Full variable domain (missing parts from reference TRBV5-1 and TRBJ2-1): KAGVTQTPRYLIKTRGQQVTLSCSPISGHRSVSWYQQTPGQGLQFLFEYFSETQRNKGNFPGRFSGRQFSNSRSEMNVSTLELGDSALYLCASSEGQGLYNEQFFGPGTRLTVL.

The chain employs TRBV5-1 and TRBJ2-2, with D unresolved. Looked up from germline, CDR1 is SGHRS and CDR2 is YFSETQ. V was shortened by 0 bases and J by 7 bases, with 7 bases between the two germline ends. The length of the CDR3 is 13 residues. The CDR3 DNA follows: TGCGCCAGCAGCTTGGGACAAGGCGGGGAGCTGTTTTTT. Amino acids: CASSLGQGGELFF.

This clone appeared a few times. The rearrangement joins TRBV5-1 to TRBJ1-5; TRBD1 matches 7 bases. V was pared by 0 bases and J by 1 base, with 1 base of the junction left unmatched. The V gene's germline CDR1 is SGHRS and CDR2 YFSETQ. CDR3 length equals 15 residues. The CDR3 loop is CASSLEGASNQPQHF. The CDR3 nucleotides read TGCGCCAGCAGCTTGGAGGGGGCGAGCAATCAGCCCCAGCATTTT.

The V gene is TRBV5-1, the J gene TRBJ1-1, with 8 bases aligning to TRBD1. After removal of 2 bases from V and 3 bases from J, the junction contained 3 bases not matched to a gene. Germline loops: CDR1 SGHRS, CDR2 YFSETQ. CDR3 length equals 14 residues. As DNA, the CDR3 is TGCGCCAGCAGCTTACAGGGGGGCTACACTGAAGCTTTCTTT. Its protein is CASSLQGGYTEAFF.

To note about this clone: The same CDR3 can be traced to other DNA sequences in this sample. The V and J genes are TRBV30 and TRBJ2-7; possibly TRBD2 for D (5 bases). The germline V gene has CDR1 GTSNPN and CDR2 SVGIG (reference sequence). The CDR3 has 12 amino acids. V lost 3 bases and J lost 10, with 16 bases in between. In nucleotides, the CDR3 is TGTGCCTGGAGCATAGCGATGGGCGAACAGTACTTC. It encodes CAWSIAMGEQYF.